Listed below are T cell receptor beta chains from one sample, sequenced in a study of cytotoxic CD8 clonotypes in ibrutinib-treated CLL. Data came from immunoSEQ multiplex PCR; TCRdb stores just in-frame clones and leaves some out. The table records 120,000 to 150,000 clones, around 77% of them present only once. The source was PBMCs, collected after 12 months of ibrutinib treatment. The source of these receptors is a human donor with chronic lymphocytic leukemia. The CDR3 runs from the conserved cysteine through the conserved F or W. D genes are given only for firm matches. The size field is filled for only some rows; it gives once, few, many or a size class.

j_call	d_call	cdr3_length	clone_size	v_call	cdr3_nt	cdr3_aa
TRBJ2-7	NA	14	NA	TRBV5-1	TGCGCCAGCAGCTATGGGCCTGGATCCTACGAGCAGTACTTC	CASSYGPGSYEQYF
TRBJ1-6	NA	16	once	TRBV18	TGTGCCAGCTCACCCGGTTCGGGGGGTGGTTATTCACCCCTCCACTTT	CASSPGSGGGYSPLHF
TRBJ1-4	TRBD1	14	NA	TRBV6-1	TGTGCCAGCAGTAAGGACAGGGTCGAGGAAAAACTGTTTTTT	CASSKDRVEEKLFF
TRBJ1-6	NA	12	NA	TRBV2	TGTGCCAGCAGTGATAGGCTTTCACCCCTCCACTTT	CASSDRLSPLHF
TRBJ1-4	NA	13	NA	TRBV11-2	TGTGCCAGCAGCTTAGCTTACTCCGGAAAACTGTTTTTT	CASSLAYSGKLFF
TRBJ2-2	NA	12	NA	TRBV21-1	TGTGCCAGCAGCGGCAACACCGGGGAGCTGTTTTTT	CASSGNTGELFF
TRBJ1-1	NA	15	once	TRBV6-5	TGTGCCAGCAGCCCAGAGGAGGGACGGAACACTGAAGCTTTCTTT	CASSPEEGRNTEAFF
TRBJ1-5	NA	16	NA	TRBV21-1	TGTGCCAGCAGCAAAGTTAACAGAAGGAAAAATCAGCCCCAGCATTTT	CASSKVNRRKNQPQHF
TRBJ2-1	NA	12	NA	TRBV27	TGTGCCAGCAGGGAAGGTCACAATGAGCAGTTCTTC	CASREGHNEQFF
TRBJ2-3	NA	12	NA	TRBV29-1	TGCAGCGTGGGGCTGGAGGCAGATACGCAGTATTTT	CSVGLEADTQYF
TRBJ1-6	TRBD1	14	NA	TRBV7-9	TGTGCCAGCAGCAACCCACAGGGGTTTTCACCCCTCCACTTT	CASSNPQGFSPLHF
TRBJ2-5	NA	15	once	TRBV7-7	TGTGCCAGCAGCTTCCGGTCTGGAAATGCCGAGACCCAGTACTTC	CASSFRSGNAETQYF
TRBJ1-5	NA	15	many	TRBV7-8	TGTGCCAGCAGCACTCGAGCCCCAGGGATCGGGCCCCAGCATTTT	CASSTRAPGIGPQHF
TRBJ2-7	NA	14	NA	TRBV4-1	TGCGCCAGCAGTCACGAGGACCTTCCGGGCGAGCAGTACTTC	CASSHEDLPGEQYF
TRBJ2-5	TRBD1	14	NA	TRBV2	TGTGCCAGCACTGCGGACAGGGGTTTCGAGACCCAGTACTTC	CASTADRGFETQYF
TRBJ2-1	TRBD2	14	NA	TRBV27	TGTGCCAGCAGGGGCGGGAGCTCCTACAATGAGCAGTTCTTC	CASRGGSSYNEQFF
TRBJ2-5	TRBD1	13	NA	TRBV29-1	TGCAGCGGCGACAGGGCTGGCCAAGAGACCCAGTACTTC	CSGDRAGQETQYF
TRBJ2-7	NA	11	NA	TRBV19	TGTGCCAGTAGCCGGTGGGGCGAGCAGTACTTC	CASSRWGEQYF
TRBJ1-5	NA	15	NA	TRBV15	TGTGCCACCAGCAGACAGTCTTATAGCAATCAGCCCCAGCATTTT	CATSRQSYSNQPQHF
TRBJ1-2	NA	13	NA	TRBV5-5	TGTGCCAGCAGCTCCGGGACAAATTATGGCTACACCTTC	CASSSGTNYGYTF
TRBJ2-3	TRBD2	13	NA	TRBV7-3	TGTGCCAGCAGCTTAAGGCGGGAGGATACGCAGTATTTT	CASSLRREDTQYF
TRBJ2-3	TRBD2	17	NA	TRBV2	TGTGCCAGCAGTCCGGGACTAGCGGGGGGCCACAGAGATACGCAGTATTTT	CASSPGLAGGHRDTQYF
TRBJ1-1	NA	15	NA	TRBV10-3	TGTGCCATCAGTAAAGAGGGGTCGTTCAACACTGAAGCTTTCTTT	CAISKEGSFNTEAFF
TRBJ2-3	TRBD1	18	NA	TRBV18	TGTGCCAGCTCACCACCCTTTGGACAGGGGAAACACACAGATACGCAGTATTTT	CASSPPFGQGKHTDTQYF
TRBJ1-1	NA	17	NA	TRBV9	TGTGCCAGCAGCGTAGACGCGCACACGGGGGCTCGCACTGAAGCTTTCTTT	CASSVDAHTGARTEAFF
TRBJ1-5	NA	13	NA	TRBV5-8	TGTGCCAGCAGCTTTCTGGGGTGGCAGCCCCAGCATTTT	CASSFLGWQPQHF
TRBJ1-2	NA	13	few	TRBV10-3	TGTGCCATCATAGACAGCCTAAACTATGGCTACACCTTC	CAIIDSLNYGYTF
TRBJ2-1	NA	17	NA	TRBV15	TGTGCCACCAGCACAGACTCCCCAGCGCCCGCCTACAATGAGCAGTTCTTC	CATSTDSPAPAYNEQFF
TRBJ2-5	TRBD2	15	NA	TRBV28	TGTGCCAGCTCGACTAGCGGGAGCGGCGGAGAGACCCAGTACTTC	CASSTSGSGGETQYF
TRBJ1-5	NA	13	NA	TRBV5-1	TGCGCCAGCACCAGAATAAGCAATCAGCCCCAGCATTTT	CASTRISNQPQHF
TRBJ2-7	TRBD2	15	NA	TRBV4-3	TGCGCCAGCAGCCAAGAGGGTGCGGGAGTCCGCGAGCAGTACTTC	CASSQEGAGVREQYF
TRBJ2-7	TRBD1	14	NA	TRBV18	TGTGCCAGCTCACCACGACAGGGTGTCTACGAGCAGTACTTC	CASSPRQGVYEQYF
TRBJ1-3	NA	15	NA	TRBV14	TGTGCCAGCAGCCAATTCTCATACAGTGGAAACACCATATATTTT	CASSQFSYSGNTIYF
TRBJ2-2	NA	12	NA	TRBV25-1	TGTGCCAGCGGATACAGGGCAGGGGAGCTGTTTTTT	CASGYRAGELFF
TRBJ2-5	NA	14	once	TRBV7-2	TGTGCCAGCAGCCCCCGCTACGGAACGGAGACCCAGTACTTC	CASSPRYGTETQYF
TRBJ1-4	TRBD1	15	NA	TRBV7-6	TGTGCCAGCAGCTCCCAGGGGGCACGAGGCGAAAAACTGTTTTTT	CASSSQGARGEKLFF
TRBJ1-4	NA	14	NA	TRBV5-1	TGCGCCAGCAGCTTAGGCAGTCCCTCTGAAAAACTGTTTTTT	CASSLGSPSEKLFF
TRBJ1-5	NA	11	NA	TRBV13	TGTGCCAGCAGCAAGGGCGGGCCCCAGCATTTT	CASSKGGPQHF
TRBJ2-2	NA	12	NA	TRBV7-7	TGTGCCAGCAGCTTCTACACCGGGGAGCTGTTTTTT	CASSFYTGELFF
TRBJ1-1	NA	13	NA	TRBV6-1	TGTGCCAGCAGAGACAGGCCAAACACTGAAGCTTTCTTT	CASRDRPNTEAFF
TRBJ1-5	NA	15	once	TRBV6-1	TGTGCCAGCAGTGACATCGGAGGGGCGAATCAGCCCCAGCATTTT	CASSDIGGANQPQHF
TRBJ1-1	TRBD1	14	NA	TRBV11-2	TGTGCCAGCGGAACACAGGGGGCCGGCACTGAAGCTTTCTTT	CASGTQGAGTEAFF